These 2 T cell receptor beta chains originate from one sample sequenced in a study of blood T cell repertoires in COVID-19. Clones were sequenced by immunoSEQ multiplex PCR, and TCRdb holds only the in-frame ones, with some missing. The sample has approximately 180,000 clones; more than 80% are singletons. The material sequenced was peripheral blood. These receptors all come from a man over 45 with acute or convalescent COVID-19.

CDR3 sequence (DNA): TGTGCCAGCTATAGTACAGGGTACTATGGCTACACCTTC. Translating it yields CASYSTGYYGYTF. The chain uses TRBV6-5 and TRBJ1-2, with D possibly being TRBD1 (6 bases). Trimming cost V 8 bases and J 3 bases, with 13 bases left between them. CDR3 length: 13 amino acids. Germline-derived CDR1 and CDR2 are MNHEY and SVGAGI.

This sequence joins TRBV18 and TRBJ1-2; possibly TRBD1 for D (6 bases). CDR1 KGHSH and CDR2 LQKENI come from the germline V gene. V dropped 6 bases and J dropped 7 bases, with 15 bases sitting between them. CDR3 length: 13 amino acids. The CDR3 is CASSPPGVAGYTF. In nucleotides, the CDR3 is TGTGCCAGCTCCCCCCCAGGGGTGGCTGGCTACACCTTC. Complete variable domain (other parts from reference TRBV18 and TRBJ1-2): NAGVMQNPRHLVRRRGQEARLRCSPMKGHSHVYWYRQLPEEGLKFMVYLQKENIIDESGMPKERFSAEFPKEGPSILRIQQVVRGDSAAYFCASSPPGVAGYTFGSGTRLTVV.